These T cell receptor beta chains were read from a single sample in a study of blood T cell repertoires in COVID-19. TCRdb's table, derived via immunoSEQ multiplex PCR, lists solely in-frame clones and lacks some. The repertoire holds 300,000 to 350,000 clones, with about nine tenths as singletons. The sequenced sample was peripheral blood. These receptors were obtained from a man aged 30 to 45 with COVID-19, enrolled during active disease. CDR3s include the opening cysteine and the closing phenylalanine or tryptophan. The D gene is left open where the match is weak. The size field is filled for only some rows; it gives once, few, many or a size class.

d_call: NA
v_call: TRBV12-3/TRBV12-4
clone_size: NA
j_call: TRBJ2-7
cdr3_nt: TGTGCCAGCAGTTTAAGAGGCGAGCAGTACTTC
cdr3_aa: CASSLRGEQYF

d_call: TRBD2
v_call: TRBV27
clone_size: NA
j_call: TRBJ2-7
cdr3_nt: TGTGCCAGCAGTTCATACCTAAAAGCGGGAGGCTTGGAGCAGTACTTC
cdr3_aa: CASSSYLKAGGLEQYF

d_call: TRBD2
v_call: TRBV7-2
clone_size: once
j_call: TRBJ2-7
cdr3_nt: TGTGCCAGCAGCACACGAGGACTAGCGGGAGGGTACGAGCAGTACTTC
cdr3_aa: CASSTRGLAGGYEQYF

d_call: TRBD1
v_call: TRBV11-2
clone_size: NA
j_call: TRBJ2-5
cdr3_nt: TGTGCCAGCAGCCGCCCCCGACAGGGGAGGCTTCAAGAGACCCAGTACTTC
cdr3_aa: CASSRPRQGRLQETQYF

d_call: NA
v_call: TRBV2
clone_size: NA
j_call: TRBJ2-7
cdr3_nt: TGTGCCAGCAAGGACAGTTCCTACGAGCAGTACTTC
cdr3_aa: CASKDSSYEQYF

d_call: TRBD2
v_call: TRBV24-1
clone_size: few
j_call: TRBJ2-1
cdr3_nt: TGTGCCACCAGTGGAGCGGGGGGACTCAATGAGCAGTTCTTC
cdr3_aa: CATSGAGGLNEQFF

d_call: TRBD1
v_call: TRBV4-3
clone_size: NA
j_call: TRBJ1-1
cdr3_nt: TGCGCCAGCAGCCGACAGGGGATCACTGAAGCTTTCTTT
cdr3_aa: CASSRQGITEAFF

d_call: NA
v_call: TRBV28
clone_size: NA
j_call: TRBJ1-5
cdr3_nt: TGTGCCAGCAGTTTACCCCGGCGGGGGTCTAGCAATCAGCCCCAGCATTTT
cdr3_aa: CASSLPRRGSSNQPQHF

d_call: NA
v_call: TRBV30
clone_size: NA
j_call: TRBJ2-3
cdr3_nt: TGTGCCTGGAGTGTGTGGGAGCGCACAGATACGCAGTATTTT
cdr3_aa: CAWSVWERTDTQYF

d_call: NA
v_call: TRBV6-5
clone_size: NA
j_call: TRBJ1-3
cdr3_nt: TGTGCCAGCAGTTACAGGGGGAAGGGCAGGGGAAACACCATATATTTT
cdr3_aa: CASSYRGKGRGNTIYF

d_call: NA
v_call: TRBV30
clone_size: NA
j_call: TRBJ1-4
cdr3_nt: TGTGCCTGGAGGGGCAGGGATCGTGAAAAACTGTTTTTT
cdr3_aa: CAWRGRDREKLFF

d_call: TRBD2
v_call: TRBV2
clone_size: NA
j_call: TRBJ2-1
cdr3_nt: TGTGCCAGCAGTGAAGCCTGGGCTAGCGGGGGTATCTTC
cdr3_aa: CASSEAWASGGIF

d_call: TRBD1
v_call: TRBV6-5
clone_size: NA
j_call: TRBJ2-5
cdr3_nt: TGTGCCAGCAGGGGACAGGGCAGTTTAGAGACCCAGTACTTC
cdr3_aa: CASRGQGSLETQYF